These 8 T cell receptor beta chains share one sample of origin, sequenced in a study of control samples from healthy donors and cancer patients. Clones were sequenced by immunoSEQ multiplex PCR, and TCRdb holds only the in-frame ones, with some missing. This table has some 28,000 clones, 79% appearing once. The sample comprised PBMCs. The receptors come from a man aged 55 to 70 with head and neck cancer.

The V and J genes are TRBV6-2 or TRBV6-3 and TRBJ2-5; the match to TRBD2 covers 8 bases. CDR3 length: 16 amino acids. The germline V gene has CDR1 MNHEY and CDR2 SVGEGT. The ends lost 2 bases at V and 4 bases at J; junction bases unmatched: 9. The CDR3 DNA follows: TGTGCCAGCAGTTACGGCGTTGGTCTAGCGGGAGAGACCCAGTACTTC. Its protein is CASSYGVGLAGETQYF.

The CDR3 protein is CASRGLAEYNEQFF. Written as DNA, the CDR3 is TGTGCCAGCAGGGGACTAGCGGAGTACAATGAGCAGTTCTTC. This chain links TRBV3-1 (or the pseudogene TRBV3-2) with TRBJ2-1; 11 bases are a match to TRBD2. The V gene end was trimmed by 6 bases and the J gene end by 4 bases; junction bases not matched to a gene: 2. The germline CDR1 and CDR2 sequences are LGHDT and YNNKEL (reference sequence). The CDR3 consists of 14 residues.

V usage is TRBV9 and J usage is TRBJ2-1; D is perhaps TRBD2 (5 bases). The V and J ends lost 0 bases and 4 bases respectively, with 11 bases between them. This CDR3 has 15 residues. Germline V CDR1 and CDR2: SGDLS, YYNGEE. The CDR3 DNA reads as TGTGCCAGCAGCGTAGGATCTCTAGCTTACAATGAGCAGTTCTTC. Protein product: CASSVGSLAYNEQFF.

J is TRBJ1-1 and V is TRBV29-1; D is perhaps TRBD1 (5 bases). Germline V CDR1 and CDR2: SQVTM, ANQGSEA. This CDR3 has 13 amino acids. The V end lost 2 bases, the J end lost 0 bases, and 7 bases lay between the germline ends. CDR3 residues: CSVERGVNTEAFF. The CDR3 region has the DNA TGCAGCGTTGAACGGGGGGTGAACACTGAAGCTTTCTTT.

V and J are TRBV7-8 and TRBJ1-2; D may be TRBD1 (5 bases). Germline lookup yields CDR1 SGHVS and CDR2 FQNEAQ. The ends were cut back, 2 bases at V and 4 bases at J, with 20 bases in the middle. The CDR3 length is 17 residues. The CDR3 nucleotides are TGTGCCAGCAGCTTAAGAGGAGGGCAGGGCGCGCTCTATGGCTACACCTTC. The encoded protein is CASSLRGGQGALYGYTF.

The chain combines TRBV5-1 with TRBJ2-1; 7 nucleotides agree with TRBD2. V shed 4 bases, J shed 7 bases, and the junction held 5 bases outside the gene matches. Germline V lookup: CDR1 SGHRS, CDR2 YFSETQ. The CDR3 totals 13 residues. The CDR3 DNA sequence: TGCGCCAGCAGCCCGGGACTACTAAATGAGCAGTTCTTC. Translating it yields CASSPGLLNEQFF.

This chain links TRBV11-2 with TRBJ2-3; 7 bases agree with TRBD2. Germline lookup yields CDR1 SGHAT and CDR2 FQNNGV. The CDR3 has 17 residues. Trimming took 2 bases from V and 3 from J; bases not matched to a gene: 11. CDR3 residues: CASSLSPASGLTDTQYF. CDR3 bases: TGTGCCAGCAGCTTATCGCCGGCTAGCGGATTAACAGATACGCAGTATTTT.

By share of the sample, this clone is medium-sized. The chain joins TRBV6-4 to TRBJ2-1; D is unclear. V lost 0 bases, J lost 5 bases, and 5 bases lay in between. This CDR3 spans 13 amino acids. Germline V gives CDR1 MRHNA, CDR2 SNTAGT. The CDR3: CASSDSANNEQFF. The CDR3 region has the DNA TGTGCCAGCAGTGACTCGGCAAACAATGAGCAGTTCTTC.